The 18 T cell receptor beta chains below were found in one sample sequenced in a study of blood T cell repertoires in COVID-19. Here immunoSEQ multiplex PCR was the method, and the copy in TCRdb shows in-frame clones only, minus some. The sample lists 200,000 or so clones, about nine tenths occurring once. The sequenced material came from peripheral blood. Receptors were obtained from a woman aged 55-69 years with acute or convalescent COVID-19.

The gene calls are TRBV5-4 and TRBJ2-7; 8 bases match TRBD1. CDR3 length: 14 residues. The junction had 5 bases not matched to a gene; V was cut back by 3 bases and J by 3 bases. Germline V lookup: CDR1 SGHNT, CDR2 YYREEE (reference sequence). The CDR3, as DNA: TGTGCCAGCAGCTCGGGACAGGCCAACTACGAGCAGTACTTC. It yields the protein CASSSGQANYEQYF.

The table lists this clone with a few counts. V and J are TRBV2 and TRBJ2-2; D perhaps matches TRBD1 (6 bases). The CDR3 length is 14 residues. Per the germline V gene, CDR1 is SNHLY and CDR2 is FYNNEI. Trimming cost V 6 bases and J 4 bases, with 12 bases left between them. Written as DNA, the CDR3 is TGTGCCAGCAGCGGGACACAGGGCACCGGGGAGCTGTTTTTT. Translated, it gives CASSGTQGTGELFF.

This clone has only a few counts. The chain employs TRBV19 and TRBJ1-1; 9 nucleotides line up with TRBD1. Trimming cost V 1 base and J 0 bases; bases outside gene matches: 6. The length of the CDR3 is 17 residues. CDR1 and CDR2 from the germline V gene are LNHDA and SQIVND (reference sequence). Here the CDR3 reads CASSIVTGGVLNTEAFF. DNA for the CDR3: TGTGCCAGTAGTATAGTCACAGGGGGCGTATTGAACACTGAAGCTTTCTTT. The variable domain in full, with the rest retrieved from reference TRBV19 and TRBJ1-1, is DGGITQSPKYLFRKEGQNVTLSCEQNLNHDAMYWYRQDPGQGLRLIYYSQIVNDFQKGDIAEGYSVSREKKESFPLTVTSAQKNPTAFYLCASSIVTGGVLNTEAFFGQGTRLTVV.

The rearrangement uses TRBV6-5 and TRBJ1-1, with 8 bases identical to TRBD1. J gave up 2 bases and V 5 bases, and 7 bases lay outside the gene matches. The CDR3 contains 15 residues. Germline V gene lookup returns CDR1 MNHEY and CDR2 SVGAGI. The CDR3 here is CASSRPGTGNTEAFF. CDR3 sequence (DNA): TGTGCCAGCAGTCGTCCCGGGACAGGAAACACTGAAGCTTTCTTT.

J is TRBJ1-5 and V is TRBV2; 8 bases map to TRBD1. The CDR3 contains 15 residues. Germline CDR1 reads SNHLY; CDR2 reads FYNNEI. Germline trimming cut 6 bases from V and 2 bases from J; bases unmatched to any gene: 6. DNA for the CDR3: TGTGCCAGCAGCGACAGGGGTACCCGCAATCAGCCCCAGCATTTT. Translating it yields CASSDRGTRNQPQHF.

In regard to this clone: The same CDR3 arises from other DNA sequences in this sample as well. The chain has TRBV5-1 and TRBJ1-2; a possible D gene is TRBD1 (6 bases). V was trimmed by 4 bases and J by 3 bases, leaving 13 bases between them. CDR1 and CDR2 from the germline V gene are SGHRS and YFSETQ. This CDR3 is built from 14 residues. The CDR3 coding sequence is TGCGCCAGCAGCCCTGGTGGGGGCGACTATGGCTACACCTTC. Its protein product is CASSPGGGDYGYTF.

This clone was counted a few times. The rearrangement joins TRBV9 to TRBJ1-2; tentative D call: TRBD1 (6 bases). CDR1 SGDLS and CDR2 YYNGEE come from the germline V gene. The CDR3 spans 14 residues. Trimming took off 4 bases at V and 2 bases at J, with 12 bases between the two ends. CDR3 sequence (DNA): TGTGCCAGCAGCCCTCGGACAGACAACTATGGCTACACCTTC. This sequence encodes CASSPRTDNYGYTF.

The CDR3 reads CASSPTSRVSGELFF. CDR3 bases: TGTGCCAGCAGCCCGACTTCTCGAGTATCCGGGGAGCTGTTTTTT. The chain combines TRBV7-2 with TRBJ2-2; D call uncertain. V was trimmed by 5 bases and J by 6 bases, leaving 16 bases between them. Germline V gives CDR1 SGHTA, CDR2 FQGNSA. The CDR3 totals 15 residues.

The chain combines TRBV3-1 (or the pseudogene TRBV3-2) with TRBJ1-4; 7 positions agree with TRBD1. CDR1 is LGHDT and CDR2 is YNNKEL in the germline V gene (reference sequence). This CDR3 contains 15 residues. V shed 2 bases, J shed 8 bases, and the junction held 8 bases outside the gene matches. CDR3 loop: CASSQQTGRGEKLFF. CDR3 nucleotides: TGTGCCAGCAGCCAACAGACAGGGAGAGGGGAAAAACTGTTTTTT.

The chain employs TRBV10-3 and TRBJ1-4, with TRBD1 as a possible D gene (6 bases). Between the trimmed V and J ends, which lost 7 bases and 4 bases, there was a span of 19 bases. The germline V gene has CDR1 ENHRY and CDR2 SYGVKD. This CDR3 has 16 amino acids. The CDR3 DNA reads as TGTGCCATCAAGCACAGGGCATTCCCTTGTAATGAAAAACTGTTTTTT. Translated: CAIKHRAFPCNEKLFF.

The chain combines TRBV9 with TRBJ1-2, with TRBD1 identical over 7 bases. CDR1 SGDLS and CDR2 YYNGEE come from the germline V gene. The CDR3 is 15 residues long. V was pared by 4 bases and J by 3 bases, with 9 bases of the junction left unmatched. This chain's CDR3 is CASSLGTADYYGYTF. Here the CDR3 DNA reads TGTGCCAGCAGCCTCGGGACAGCAGATTACTATGGCTACACCTTC.

This sequence joins TRBV19 and TRBJ2-2; 8 nucleotides line up with TRBD1. This CDR3 comprises 15 residues. J gave up 5 bases and V 4 bases, and 6 bases lay outside the gene matches. The V gene's germline CDR1 is LNHDA and CDR2 SQIVND (reference sequence). CDR3 in amino acids: CASSKTGVDTGELFF. The CDR3 region has the DNA TGTGCCAGTAGTAAGACAGGGGTTGATACCGGGGAGCTGTTTTTT.

The J gene is TRBJ2-1, the V gene TRBV13, with 7 nucleotides matching TRBD2. Unmatched junction bases numbered 5, after V lost 6 bases and J lost 0 bases. Germline V lookup: CDR1 PRHDT, CDR2 FYEKMQ (reference sequence). The CDR3 spans 15 residues. The CDR3 bases are TGTGCCAGCAGGGTACGGGGGGTCTCCTACAATGAGCAGTTCTTC. Translated: CASRVRGVSYNEQFF.

V gene TRBV5-1 combines with J gene TRBJ1-6, with D hard to call. The CDR3 runs to 14 residues. CDR1 SGHRS and CDR2 YFSETQ come from the germline V gene. Trimming took 0 bases from V and 6 from J, leaving 7 bases between them. As DNA, the CDR3 is TGCGCCAGCAGCTTGGAACTCACTAATTCACCCCTCCACTTT. As protein: CASSLELTNSPLHF.

The J gene is TRBJ1-1, the V gene TRBV29-1, with D uncertain. Germline lookup yields CDR1 SQVTM and CDR2 ANQGSEA. V gave up 4 bases and J gave up 1 base, with 13 bases separating them. This CDR3 has 14 residues. The DNA for the CDR3 is TGCAGCGTTGTCTTGGGTGGGCGGAACACTGAAGCTTTCTTT. It is translated as CSVVLGGRNTEAFF.

A few counts support this clone. DNA of the CDR3: TGTGCCAGCAGCTTAGTATATGGACTAGCGGGGGTGGGGGAGACCCAGTACTTC. Residues: CASSLVYGLAGVGETQYF. The chain is built from TRBV7-2 and TRBJ2-5; 13 nucleotides match TRBD2. This CDR3 has 18 residues. Germline CDR1 reads SGHTA; CDR2 reads FQGNSA. V lost 1 base and J lost 5; bases outside the gene matches: 10.

In DNA form, the CDR3 reads TGTGCCAGCAGCACCCGGGACAGGGGCCCAGATACGCAGTATTTT. Translated: CASSTRDRGPDTQYF. J is TRBJ2-3 and V is TRBV11-2; TRBD1 matches 10 bases. The V gene's germline CDR1 is SGHAT and CDR2 FQNNGV. V lost 5 bases, J lost 4 bases, and 6 bases stayed unmatched. The CDR3 has 15 residues.

In this sample, this clone turned up a few times. The chain's CDR3 is CASSFSLAGGEQYF. DNA for the CDR3: TGTGCCAGCAGCTTTTCCCTAGCGGGAGGCGAGCAGTACTTC. The V call is TRBV11-2, the J call TRBJ2-7; 11 bases map to TRBD2. V was pared by 3 bases and J by 6 bases, with 4 bases of the junction left unmatched. Germline V gene lookup returns CDR1 SGHAT and CDR2 FQNNGV. CDR3 length equals 14 residues.